These T cell receptor beta chains were read from a single sample in a study of T-cell reconstitution after alpha-beta-depleted transplantation in children. TCRdb independently ran MiXCR on the PCR reads; one entry per CDR3 protein. The sample has some 290,000 distinct CDR3 sequences; nearly 10% are singletons. The sample here was PBMCs from the stem cell graft donor, taken from the stem cell graft. Receptors originate from a human donor who donated a stem cell graft to a child with SCID. Both conserved end residues are part of each CDR3. D genes are given only for firm matches. Part of the rows lack a size; the others show once, few, many or a class for expanded clones.

>TRBV5-1|-|-|TRBJ1-5
TGCGCCAGCAGCAACGGGGGACTGGCGGATCAGCCCCAGCATTTT
CASSNGGLADQPQHF
>TRBV20-1|many|-|TRBJ2-3
TGCAGTGCCCTCCTCACAGATACGCAGTATTTT
CSALLTDTQYF
>TRBV14|few|TRBD2|TRBJ2-2
TGTGCCAGCAGCCAAGAGTCGCGGGGGGCCGGGGAGCTGTTTTTT
CASSQESRGAGELFF
>TRBV7-9|few|-|TRBJ2-1
TGTGCCAGCAGCTTACTCCGAGACAGAGCCTACAATGAGCAGTTCTTC
CASSLLRDRAYNEQFF
>TRBV5-1|-|-|TRBJ2-1
TGCGCCAGCAGCTTGGTGGTTCTAGATCATGAGCAGTTCTTC
CASSLVVLDHEQFF
>TRBV20-1|many|TRBD1|TRBJ2-7
TGCAGTGCTTACGACAGGGTCACCTACGAGCAGTACTTC
CSAYDRVTYEQYF
>TRBV24-1|-|TRBD2|TRBJ2-5
TGTGCCACCAGTGACGGTCGGGGACTAGCGGAATCGTGGGAGACCCAGTACTTC
CATSDGRGLAESWETQYF
>TRBV7-6|large|-|TRBJ2-5
TGTGCCAGCAGCTCGAAAGAGACCCAGTACTTC
CASSSKETQYF
>TRBV12-3/TRBV12-4|many|-|TRBJ1-2
TGTGCCAGCAGGATATCGGGGGATCTTTATGGCTACACCTTC
CASRISGDLYGYTF
>TRBV7-2|few|-|TRBJ2-1
TGTGCCAGCAGCTTGTTCACGAACAATGAGCAGTTCTTC
CASSLFTNNEQFF
>TRBV20-1|few|-|TRBJ2-2
TGCAGTGCCGCCGGGGCCGCCCCGAACACCGGGGAGCTGTTTTTT
CSAAGAAPNTGELFF
>TRBV5-1|few|TRBD2|TRBJ2-1
TGCGCCAGCAGGTTAGCGGGGGGAGATGAGCAGTTCTTC
CASRLAGGDEQFF
>TRBV7-9|-|-|TRBJ1-3
TGTGCCAGCAGCTACACTGCAAACACCATATATTTT
CASSYTANTIYF
>TRBV12-3/TRBV12-4|few|TRBD1|TRBJ2-3
TGTGCCAGCAGTCCCGGGACAGGCAACACAGATACGCAGTATTTT
CASSPGTGNTDTQYF
>TRBV6-5|few|-|TRBJ2-5
TGTGCCAGCAGTTACACCGGCGGGACCCAAGAGACCCAGTACTTC
CASSYTGGTQETQYF
>TRBV6-2/TRBV6-3|few|-|TRBJ1-5
TGTGCCAGCAGTTATTGGGGGGCTCGGGGCAATCAGCCCCAGCATTTT
CASSYWGARGNQPQHF
>TRBV5-1|many|TRBD2|TRBJ2-1
TGCGCCAGCAGCTTAATAGCGGGGGTATCCTACAATGAGCAGTTCTTC
CASSLIAGVSYNEQFF
>TRBV2|many|TRBD1|TRBJ2-2
TGTGCCAGCAGTAACCCCCCGAGACAGGGGGCTGTTGGTTGGACCGGGGAGCTGTTTTTT
CASSNPPRQGAVGWTGELFF
>TRBV5-1|few|TRBD1|TRBJ1-2
TGCGCCAGCAGCTTGTGGACAGGAGGGAACTATGGCTACACCTTC
CASSLWTGGNYGYTF
>TRBV7-8|few|TRBD2|TRBJ2-5
TGTGCCAGCAGCTTCGTAGCGGGGGGCCAAGAGACCCAGTACTTC
CASSFVAGGQETQYF
>TRBV20-1|few|-|TRBJ1-6
TGCAGTGCTAGAGCGAAATGGTTGGATTCACCCCTCCACTTT
CSARAKWLDSPLHF
>TRBV18|once|TRBD1|TRBJ2-2
TGTGCCAGCTCACCCCCGACAGGGGCTGCCGTGGAGCTGTTTTTT
CASSPPTGAAVELFF
>TRBV12-3/TRBV12-4|-|TRBD1|TRBJ1-1
TGTGCCAGCACCCACAGGGGAGGCAGGACTGAAGCTTTCTTT
CASTHRGGRTEAFF
>TRBV7-7|many|TRBD2|TRBJ2-1
TGTGCCAGCAGCTCCGTAGCGGGGGGCTCGGGAAATGAGCAGTTCTTC
CASSSVAGGSGNEQFF
>TRBV4-1|few|-|TRBJ2-5
TGCGCCAGCAGCCAAGGGACAGAAGCAGCGACCCAGTACTTC
CASSQGTEAATQYF
>TRBV9|many|TRBD2|TRBJ2-3
TGTGCCAGCAGCGCCTCCGGGACTACAAACACAGATACGCAGTATTTT
CASSASGTTNTDTQYF
>TRBV7-8|-|TRBD2|TRBJ2-5
TGTGCCAGCAGCTTAGAGACTAGCGGGGGGGGGACCCAGTACTTC
CASSLETSGGGTQYF
>TRBV5-6|-|TRBD1|TRBJ1-2
TGTGCCAGCAGCCACGTACGACAGGGTTCCTATGGCTACACCTTC
CASSHVRQGSYGYTF
>TRBV5-1|-|-|TRBJ1-5
TGCGCCAGCAGCTTGACAGGCAATAGCAATCAGCCCCAGCATTTT
CASSLTGNSNQPQHF
>TRBV5-1|few|-|TRBJ1-4
TGCGCCAGCAGCCCGGAAGGGGTTGAAAAACTGTTTTTT
CASSPEGVEKLFF
>TRBV20-1|few|TRBD1|TRBJ1-6
TGCAGTGCACCCGGACAGGGGGTCCGATCACCCCTCCACTTT
CSAPGQGVRSPLHF
>TRBV4-2|few|TRBD2|TRBJ2-3
TGTGCCAGCAGCCAAGAGGGACTAGCGGGGCCCACAGATACGCAGTATTTT
CASSQEGLAGPTDTQYF